This record concerns one TCR beta chain sequence. The use of a sample-barcoded 5' primer and a J-beta primer mix characterized a second PCR of roughly 6 to 12 cycles. MiXCR was run by TCRdb on the 5' RACE reads, yielding one entry per CDR3 protein. The table has around 1,000,000 distinct CDR3 sequences, 25% seen once. Germline CDR1 is MNHEY and CDR2 is SVGEGT. This CDR3 is 13 amino acids long. The sample is drawn from a study of blood T cells in healthy people across ages. These same data were also listed under a study on T cells of mothers and their children.

The sequencing input was blood. The chain couples TRBV6-2 or TRBV6-3 to TRBJ2-5; D is unclear. The DNA end is a closer match to TRBJ2-7, so the J assignment may be wrong. The sequence derives from a girl aged 2 to 10 in good health. The CDR3 protein is CASAARQSYEQYF. The CDR3 DNA follows: TGTGCCAGCGCCGCGCGGCAGTCCTACGAGCAGTACTTC.